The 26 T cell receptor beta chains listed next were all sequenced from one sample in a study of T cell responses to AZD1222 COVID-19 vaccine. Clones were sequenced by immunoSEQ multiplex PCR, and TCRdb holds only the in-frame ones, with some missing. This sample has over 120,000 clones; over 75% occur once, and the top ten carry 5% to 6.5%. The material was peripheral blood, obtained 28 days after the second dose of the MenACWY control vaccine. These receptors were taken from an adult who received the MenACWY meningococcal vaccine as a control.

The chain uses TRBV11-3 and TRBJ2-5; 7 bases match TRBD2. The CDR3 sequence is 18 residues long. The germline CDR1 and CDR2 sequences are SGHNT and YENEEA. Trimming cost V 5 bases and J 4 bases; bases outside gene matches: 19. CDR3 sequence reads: CASSPRTYPSGGGETQYF. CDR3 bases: TGTGCCAGCAGCCCGCGAACCTACCCTAGCGGCGGAGGAGAGACCCAGTACTTC.

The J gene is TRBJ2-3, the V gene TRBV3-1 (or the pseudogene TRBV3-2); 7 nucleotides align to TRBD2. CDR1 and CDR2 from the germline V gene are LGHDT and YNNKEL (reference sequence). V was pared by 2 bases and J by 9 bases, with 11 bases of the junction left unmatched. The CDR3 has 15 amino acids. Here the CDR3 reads CASSQTRGGGITQYF. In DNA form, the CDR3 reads TGTGCCAGCAGCCAAACCCGTGGGGGAGGGATCACGCAGTATTTT.

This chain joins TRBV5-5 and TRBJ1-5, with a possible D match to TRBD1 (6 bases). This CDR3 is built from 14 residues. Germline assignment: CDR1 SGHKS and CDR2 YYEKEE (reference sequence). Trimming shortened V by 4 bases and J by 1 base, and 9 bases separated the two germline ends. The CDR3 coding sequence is TGTGCCAGCAGCCTCGACAGGAGCAATCAGCCCCAGCATTTT. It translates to CASSLDRSNQPQHF.

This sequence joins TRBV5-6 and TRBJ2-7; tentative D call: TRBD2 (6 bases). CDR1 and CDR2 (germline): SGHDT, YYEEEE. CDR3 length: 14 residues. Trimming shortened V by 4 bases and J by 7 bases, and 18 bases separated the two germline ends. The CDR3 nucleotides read TGTGCCAGCAGCCCTCGAGGAGGGACGGGAGAGCAGTACTTC. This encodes CASSPRGGTGEQYF.

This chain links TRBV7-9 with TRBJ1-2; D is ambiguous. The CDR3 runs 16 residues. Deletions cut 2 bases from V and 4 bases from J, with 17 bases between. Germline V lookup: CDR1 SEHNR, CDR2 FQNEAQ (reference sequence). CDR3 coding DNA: TGTGCCAGCAGCTTATCGGGTCGTGCGCAAACCTATGGCTACACCTTC. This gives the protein CASSLSGRAQTYGYTF.

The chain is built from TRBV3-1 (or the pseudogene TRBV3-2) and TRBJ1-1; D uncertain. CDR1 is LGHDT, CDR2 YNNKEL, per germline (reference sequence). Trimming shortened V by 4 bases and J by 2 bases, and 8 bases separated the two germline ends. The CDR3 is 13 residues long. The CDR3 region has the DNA TGTGCCAGCAGCCTAATGGCTAACACTGAAGCTTTCTTT. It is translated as CASSLMANTEAFF.

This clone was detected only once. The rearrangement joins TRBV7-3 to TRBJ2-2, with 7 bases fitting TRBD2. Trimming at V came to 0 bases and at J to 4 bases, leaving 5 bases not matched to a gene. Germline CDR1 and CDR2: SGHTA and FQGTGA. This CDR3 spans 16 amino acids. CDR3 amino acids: CASSLTAGAVTGELFF. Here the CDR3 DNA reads TGTGCCAGCAGCTTAACGGCGGGAGCGGTCACCGGGGAGCTGTTTTTT.

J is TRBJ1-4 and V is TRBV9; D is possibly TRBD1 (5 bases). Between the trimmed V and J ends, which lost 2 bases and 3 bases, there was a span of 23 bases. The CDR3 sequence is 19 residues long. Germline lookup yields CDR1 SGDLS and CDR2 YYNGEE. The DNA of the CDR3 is TGTGCCAGCAGCGTCGGGGCAGGGCTATATACCGGGGCTAATGAAAAACTGTTTTTT. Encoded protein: CASSVGAGLYTGANEKLFF.

The chain's CDR3 is CASSVGWQGGGYGYTF. CDR3 DNA sequence: TGTGCCAGCAGCGTAGGATGGCAGGGAGGAGGCTATGGCTACACCTTC. The V gene is TRBV9, the J gene TRBJ1-2, with D perhaps matching TRBD1 (5 bases). Trimming stripped 0 bases from V and 4 bases from J, with 16 bases between. The CDR3 sequence is 16 residues long. Germline assignment: CDR1 SGDLS and CDR2 YYNGEE.

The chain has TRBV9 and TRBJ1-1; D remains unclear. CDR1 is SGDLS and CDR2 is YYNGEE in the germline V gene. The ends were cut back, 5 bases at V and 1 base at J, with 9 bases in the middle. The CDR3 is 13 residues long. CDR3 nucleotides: TGTGCCAGCAGTATCAGTAGGAACACTGAAGCTTTCTTT. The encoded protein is CASSISRNTEAFF.

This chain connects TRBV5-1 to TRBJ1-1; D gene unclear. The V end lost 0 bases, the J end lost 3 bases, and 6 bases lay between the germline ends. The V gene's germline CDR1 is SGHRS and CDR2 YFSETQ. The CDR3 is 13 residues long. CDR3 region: CASSLVVDTEAFF. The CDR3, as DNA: TGCGCCAGCAGCTTGGTGGTCGACACTGAAGCTTTCTTT.

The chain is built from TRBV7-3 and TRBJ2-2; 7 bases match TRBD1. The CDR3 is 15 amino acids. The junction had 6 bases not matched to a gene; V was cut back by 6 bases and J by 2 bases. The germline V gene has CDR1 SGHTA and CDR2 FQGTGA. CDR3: CASSRDSLNTGELFF. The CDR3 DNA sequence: TGTGCCAGCAGTCGGGACAGCCTCAACACCGGGGAGCTGTTTTTT.

As DNA, the CDR3 is TGCGCCAGCAGTCTCGAGCGGGATAGCACAGATACGCAGTATTTT. Its protein is CASSLERDSTDTQYF. This chain joins TRBV5-1 and TRBJ2-3; 7 bases are a match to TRBD2. Trimming at V came to 5 bases and at J to 0 bases, leaving 6 bases not matched to a gene. This CDR3 comprises 15 residues. Germline assignment: CDR1 SGHRS and CDR2 YFSETQ.

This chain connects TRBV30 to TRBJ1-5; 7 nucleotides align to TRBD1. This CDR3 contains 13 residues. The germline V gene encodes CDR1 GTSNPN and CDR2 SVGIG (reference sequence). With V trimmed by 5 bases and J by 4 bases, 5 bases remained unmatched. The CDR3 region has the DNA TGTGCCTGGGGGGACAGCTCTAATCAGCCCCAGCATTTT. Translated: CAWGDSSNQPQHF.

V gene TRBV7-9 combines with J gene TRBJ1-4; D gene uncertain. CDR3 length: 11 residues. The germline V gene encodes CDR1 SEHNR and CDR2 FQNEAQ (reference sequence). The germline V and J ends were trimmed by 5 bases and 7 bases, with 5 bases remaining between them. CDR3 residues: CASSPLEKLFF. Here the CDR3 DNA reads TGTGCCAGCAGCCCCCTTGAAAAACTGTTTTTT.

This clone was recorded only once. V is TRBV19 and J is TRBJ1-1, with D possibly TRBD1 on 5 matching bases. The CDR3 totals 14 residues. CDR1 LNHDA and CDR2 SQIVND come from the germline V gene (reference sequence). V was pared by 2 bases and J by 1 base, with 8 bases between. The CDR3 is CASSIRGENTEAFF. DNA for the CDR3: TGTGCCAGTAGTATAAGAGGGGAGAACACTGAAGCTTTCTTT.

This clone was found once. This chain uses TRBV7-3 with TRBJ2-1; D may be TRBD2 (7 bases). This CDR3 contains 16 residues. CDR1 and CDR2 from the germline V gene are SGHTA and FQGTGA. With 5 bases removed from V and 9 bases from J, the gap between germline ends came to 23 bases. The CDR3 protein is CASSQGFGTSAGEQFF. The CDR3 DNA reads TGTGCCAGCAGCCAGGGGTTCGGCACTAGCGCGGGTGAGCAGTTCTTC.

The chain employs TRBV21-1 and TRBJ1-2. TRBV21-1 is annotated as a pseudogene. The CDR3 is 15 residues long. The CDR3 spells CASSTVRGSDYGYTF. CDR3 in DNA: TGTGCCAGCAGCACGGTGCGGGGCTCGGACTATGGCTACACCTTC.

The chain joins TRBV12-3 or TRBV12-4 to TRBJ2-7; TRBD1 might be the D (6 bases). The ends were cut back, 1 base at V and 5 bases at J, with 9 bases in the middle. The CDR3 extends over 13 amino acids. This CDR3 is CASSLGQGNEQYF. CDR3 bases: TGTGCCAGCAGTTTAGGGCAGGGGAACGAGCAGTACTTC.

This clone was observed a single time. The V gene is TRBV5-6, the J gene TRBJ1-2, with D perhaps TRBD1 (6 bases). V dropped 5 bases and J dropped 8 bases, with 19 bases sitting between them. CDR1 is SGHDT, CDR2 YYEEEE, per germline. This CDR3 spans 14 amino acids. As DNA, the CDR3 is TGTGCCAGCAGGGCGGGACATAGGACGTCGGGCTACACCTTC. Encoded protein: CASRAGHRTSGYTF.

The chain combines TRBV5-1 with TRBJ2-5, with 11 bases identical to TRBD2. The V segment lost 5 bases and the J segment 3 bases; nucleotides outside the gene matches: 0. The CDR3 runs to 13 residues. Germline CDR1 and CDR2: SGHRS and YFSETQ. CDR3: CASRGLAEETQYF. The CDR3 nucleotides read TGCGCCAGCAGGGGACTAGCGGAAGAGACCCAGTACTTC.

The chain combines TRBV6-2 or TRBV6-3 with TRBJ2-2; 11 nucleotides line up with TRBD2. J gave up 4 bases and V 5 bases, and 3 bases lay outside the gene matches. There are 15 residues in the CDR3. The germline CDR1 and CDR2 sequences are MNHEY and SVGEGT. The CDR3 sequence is CASSQTSGVTGELFF. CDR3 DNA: TGTGCCAGCAGTCAGACTAGCGGGGTCACCGGGGAGCTGTTTTTT.

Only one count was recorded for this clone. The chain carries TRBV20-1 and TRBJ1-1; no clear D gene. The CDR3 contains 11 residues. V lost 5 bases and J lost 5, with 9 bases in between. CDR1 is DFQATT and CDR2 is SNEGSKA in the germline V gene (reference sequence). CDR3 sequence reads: CSASPGTEAFF. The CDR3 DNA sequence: TGCAGTGCTTCTCCCGGTACTGAAGCTTTCTTT.

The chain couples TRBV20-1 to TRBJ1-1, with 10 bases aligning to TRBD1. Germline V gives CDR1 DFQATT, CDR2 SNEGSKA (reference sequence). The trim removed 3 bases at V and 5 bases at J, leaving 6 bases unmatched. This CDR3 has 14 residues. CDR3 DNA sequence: TGCAGTGCTAGTAGAGGGACAGGGGCTACTGAAGCTTTCTTT. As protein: CSASRGTGATEAFF.

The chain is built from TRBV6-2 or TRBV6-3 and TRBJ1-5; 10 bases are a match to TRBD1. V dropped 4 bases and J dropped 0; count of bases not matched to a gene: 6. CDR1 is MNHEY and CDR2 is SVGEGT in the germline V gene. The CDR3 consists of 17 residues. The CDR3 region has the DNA TGTGCCAGCAGTTCCCGGGACAGGGGCCCTAGCAATCAGCCCCAGCATTTT. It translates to CASSSRDRGPSNQPQHF.

The CDR3 coding sequence is TGTGCCAGCTCATTTCTCGAGACCCAGTACTTC. It specifies CASSFLETQYF. The chain couples TRBV18 to TRBJ2-5; D gene ambiguous. The CDR3 has 11 residues. Germline-derived CDR1 and CDR2 are KGHSH and LQKENI. V was trimmed by 5 bases and J by 5 bases, leaving 6 bases between them. Complete variable domain (other parts from reference TRBV18 and TRBJ2-5): NAGVMQNPRHLVRRRGQEARLRCSPMKGHSHVYWYRQLPEEGLKFMVYLQKENIIDESGMPKERFSAEFPKEGPSILRIQQVVRGDSAAYFCASSFLETQYFGPGTRLLVL.